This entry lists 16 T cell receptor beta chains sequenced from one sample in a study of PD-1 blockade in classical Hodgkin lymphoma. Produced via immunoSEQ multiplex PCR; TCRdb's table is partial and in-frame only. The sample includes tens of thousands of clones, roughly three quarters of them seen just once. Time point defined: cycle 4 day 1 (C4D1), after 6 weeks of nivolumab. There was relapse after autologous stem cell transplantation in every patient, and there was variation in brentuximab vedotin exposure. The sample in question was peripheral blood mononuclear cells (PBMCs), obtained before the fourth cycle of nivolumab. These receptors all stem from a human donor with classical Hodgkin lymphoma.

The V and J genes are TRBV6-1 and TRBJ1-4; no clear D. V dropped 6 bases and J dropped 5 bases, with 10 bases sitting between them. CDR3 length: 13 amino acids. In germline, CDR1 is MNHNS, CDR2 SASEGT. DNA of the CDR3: TGTGCCAGCAGAAGAGGACCGAATGAAAAACTGTTTTTT. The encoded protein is CASRRGPNEKLFF.

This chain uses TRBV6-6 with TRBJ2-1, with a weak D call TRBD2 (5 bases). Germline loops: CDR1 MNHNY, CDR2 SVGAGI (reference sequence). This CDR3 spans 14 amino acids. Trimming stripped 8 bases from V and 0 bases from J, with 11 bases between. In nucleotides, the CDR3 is TGTGCCAGCCTAGCAAGAAACTCCTACAATGAGCAGTTCTTC. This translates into CASLARNSYNEQFF.

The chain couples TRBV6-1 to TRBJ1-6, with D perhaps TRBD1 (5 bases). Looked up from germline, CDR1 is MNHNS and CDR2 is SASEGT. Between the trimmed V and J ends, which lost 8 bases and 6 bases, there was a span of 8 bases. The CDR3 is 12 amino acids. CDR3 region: CASGQGNSPLHF. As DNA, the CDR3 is TGTGCCAGCGGGCAGGGTAATTCACCCCTCCACTTT.

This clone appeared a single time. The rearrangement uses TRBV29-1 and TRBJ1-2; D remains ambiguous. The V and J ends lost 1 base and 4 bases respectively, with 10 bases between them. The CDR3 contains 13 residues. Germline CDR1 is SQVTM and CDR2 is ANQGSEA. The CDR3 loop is CSVEVAGGYGYTF. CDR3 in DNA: TGCAGCGTTGAAGTTGCAGGCGGCTATGGCTACACCTTC.

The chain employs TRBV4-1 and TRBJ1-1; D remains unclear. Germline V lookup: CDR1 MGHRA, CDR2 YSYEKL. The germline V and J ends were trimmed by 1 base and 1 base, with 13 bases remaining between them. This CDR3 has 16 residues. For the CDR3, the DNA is TGCGCCAGCAGCCAAGTTCCTAGGGCCTCGAACACTGAAGCTTTCTTT. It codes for CASSQVPRASNTEAFF.

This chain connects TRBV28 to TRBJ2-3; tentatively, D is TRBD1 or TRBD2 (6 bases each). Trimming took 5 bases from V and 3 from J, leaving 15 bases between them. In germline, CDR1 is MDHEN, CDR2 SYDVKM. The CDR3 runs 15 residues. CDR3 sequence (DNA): TGTGCCAGCAGTCCCGGGGGCAGGGGAACAGATACGCAGTATTTT. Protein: CASSPGGRGTDTQYF. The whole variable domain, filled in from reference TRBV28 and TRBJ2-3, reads DVKVTQSSRYLVKRTGEKVFLECVQDMDHENMFWYRQDPGLGLRLIYFSYDVKMKEKGDIPEGYSVSREKKERFSLILESASTNQTSMYLCASSPGGRGTDTQYFGPGTRLTVL.

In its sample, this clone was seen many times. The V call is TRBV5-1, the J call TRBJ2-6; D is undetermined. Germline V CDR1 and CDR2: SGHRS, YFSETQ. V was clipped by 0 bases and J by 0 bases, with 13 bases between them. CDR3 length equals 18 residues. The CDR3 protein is CASSLGWAGTSGANVLTF. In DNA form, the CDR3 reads TGCGCCAGCAGCTTGGGGTGGGCAGGTACCTCTGGGGCCAACGTCCTGACTTTC.

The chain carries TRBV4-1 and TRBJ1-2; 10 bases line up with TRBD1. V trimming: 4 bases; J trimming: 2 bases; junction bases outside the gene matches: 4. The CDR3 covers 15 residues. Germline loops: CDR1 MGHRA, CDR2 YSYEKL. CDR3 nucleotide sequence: TGCGCCAGCAGCCCCCCGACAGGGGGCAACTATGGCTACACCTTC. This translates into CASSPPTGGNYGYTF.

For the CDR3, the DNA is TGTGCCAGCAGTGAATTTTCGGGACGGGATGGCTACACCTTC. Translating gives CASSEFSGRDGYTF. The chain recombines TRBV6-1 with TRBJ1-2, with TRBD1 as a possible D gene (5 bases). Germline CDR1 reads MNHNS; CDR2 reads SASEGT. The CDR3 is 14 residues long. Trimming left V 2 bases short and J 6 bases short, with 13 bases between.

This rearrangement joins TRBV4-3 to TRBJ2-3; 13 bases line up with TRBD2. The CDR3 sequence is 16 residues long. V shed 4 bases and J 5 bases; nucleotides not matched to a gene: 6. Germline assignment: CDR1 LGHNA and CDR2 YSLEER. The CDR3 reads CASSRLLAGGQDTQYF. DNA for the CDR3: TGCGCCAGCAGCCGGTTACTAGCGGGGGGGCAAGATACGCAGTATTTT.

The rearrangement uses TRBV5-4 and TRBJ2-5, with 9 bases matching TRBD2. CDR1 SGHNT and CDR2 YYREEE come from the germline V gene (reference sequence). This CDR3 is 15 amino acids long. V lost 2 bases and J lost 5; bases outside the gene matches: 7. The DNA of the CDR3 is TGTGCCAGCAGCTTTTTTAGCGGGGGATGGGAGACCCAGTACTTC. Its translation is CASSFFSGGWETQYF.

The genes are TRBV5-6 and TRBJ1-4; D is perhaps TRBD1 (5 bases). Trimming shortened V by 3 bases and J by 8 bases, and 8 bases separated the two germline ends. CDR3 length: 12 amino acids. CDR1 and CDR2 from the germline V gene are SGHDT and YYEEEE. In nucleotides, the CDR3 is TGTGCCAGCAGCTGGGGGGGAGAAAAACTGTTTTTT. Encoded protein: CASSWGGEKLFF. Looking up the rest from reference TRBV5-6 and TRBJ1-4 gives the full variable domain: DAGVTQSPTHLIKTRGQQVTLRCSPKSGHDTVSWYQQALGQGPQFIFQYYEEEERQRGNFPDRFSGHQFPNYSSELNVNALLLGDSALYLCASSWGGEKLFFGSGTQLSVL.

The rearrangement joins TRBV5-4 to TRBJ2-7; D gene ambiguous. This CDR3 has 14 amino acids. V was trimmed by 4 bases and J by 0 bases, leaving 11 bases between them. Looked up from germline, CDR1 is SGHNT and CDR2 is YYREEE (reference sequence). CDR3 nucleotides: TGTGCCAGCAGCCGAGGACGCGGCTCCTACGAGCAGTACTTC. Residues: CASSRGRGSYEQYF.

The CDR3 region is CASRDFEDYNEQFF. As DNA, the CDR3 is TGTGCCAGCAGGGACTTCGAAGACTACAATGAGCAGTTCTTC. V is TRBV5-3 and J is TRBJ2-1; tentatively, D is TRBD2 (6 bases). TRBV5-3 is an open reading frame whose function is uncertain. V lost 8 bases and J 3 bases, leaving 15 bases between the germline ends. The CDR3 loop spans 14 amino acids.

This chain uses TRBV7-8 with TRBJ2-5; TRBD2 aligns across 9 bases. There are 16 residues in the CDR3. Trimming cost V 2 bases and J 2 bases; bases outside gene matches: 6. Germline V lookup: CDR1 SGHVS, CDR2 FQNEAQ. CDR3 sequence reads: CASSLRRLAGQETQYF. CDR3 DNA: TGTGCCAGCAGCTTAAGGCGGCTAGCGGGGCAAGAGACCCAGTACTTC.

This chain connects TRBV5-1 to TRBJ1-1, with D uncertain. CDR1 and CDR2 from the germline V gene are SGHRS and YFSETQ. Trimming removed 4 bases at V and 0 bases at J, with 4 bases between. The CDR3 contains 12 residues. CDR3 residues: CASSTMNTEAFF. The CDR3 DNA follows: TGCGCCAGCAGCACCATGAACACTGAAGCTTTCTTT.